The TCR beta chain described here comes from a study of T cell repertoires in cytomegalovirus infection. At the level of the study: In public TCR beta signatures, there were indications of both CMV infection and matching HLA type.

TCRdb processed the reads anew with MiXCR; each CDR3 protein has one entry. The table has about 190,000 distinct CDR3 sequences, less than 9.5% seen once. The CDR3 spans 14 residues. Trimming cost V 1 base and J 6 bases, with 10 bases left between them. Germline V gives CDR1 LGHNA, CDR2 YSLEER. Sequencing input: PBMCs. The sequence derives from a human donor in good health (CMV status not recorded). Some clones in this sample may be carry-over from other donors' samples. The chain combines TRBV4-3 with TRBJ2-1; D unresolved. CDR3 protein: CASSQGGQPNEQFF. For the CDR3, the DNA is TGCGCCAGCAGCCAAGGTGGCCAGCCCAATGAGCAGTTCTTC.